Below, 25 T cell receptor beta chains from the same sample are listed, as sequenced in a study of T-cell reconstitution after alpha-beta-depleted transplantation in children. The library targeted TCRbeta and was prepared with unique molecular identifiers. TCRdb redid the calling of the PCR reads with MiXCR, one entry per CDR3 protein. The sample gives nearly 350,000 distinct CDR3 sequences, 15% to 20% of which show up once; around 38% is in the top ten. Here the sequenced sample was PBMCs, mostly from graft donor cells, taken 360 days after TCRalphabeta/CD19-depleted stem cell transplant. The origin of the receptors is a male patient aged 2 to 9 who had a stem cell transplant for acute lymphoblastic leukemia, so the T cells may come from the graft donor.

This chain connects TRBV4-2 to TRBJ2-1; TRBD2 might be the D (6 bases). Trimming took 0 bases from V and 4 from J, leaving 10 bases between them. Germline V gives CDR1 LGHNA, CDR2 YNFKEQ. The CDR3 is 15 amino acids. CDR3 nucleotides: TGTGCCAGCAGCCAAGAACGGGAGCCTTACAATGAGCAGTTCTTC. Translation gives CASSQEREPYNEQFF.

This clonotype was counted at least ten times. The rearrangement joins TRBV7-8 to TRBJ2-7; unclear D gene. In germline, CDR1 is SGHVS, CDR2 FQNEAQ. The V and J ends lost 1 base and 2 bases respectively, with 9 bases between them. The CDR3 loop spans 14 amino acids. CDR3 sequence: CASSLEVVAYEQYF. In nucleotides, the CDR3 is TGTGCCAGCAGCTTAGAGGTCGTCGCCTACGAGCAGTACTTC.

This clonotype occurred a few times. This rearrangement joins TRBV5-1 to TRBJ2-1; D gene ambiguous. CDR3 length equals 14 residues. In germline, CDR1 is SGHRS, CDR2 YFSETQ. Trimming took 0 bases from V and 4 from J, leaving 8 bases between them. CDR3 region: CASSLATGYNEQFF. The CDR3 DNA reads as TGCGCCAGCAGCTTGGCGACCGGATACAATGAGCAGTTCTTC.

This clonotype turned up a few times. The CDR3 sequence is CASRLAGPTDTQYF. CDR3 nucleotide sequence: TGCGCCAGCAGGCTAGCGGGCCCCACAGATACGCAGTATTTT. The J gene is TRBJ2-3, the V gene TRBV10-2, with TRBD2 matching over 8 bases. V was clipped by 6 bases and J by 2 bases; unmatched bases: 4. The germline CDR1 and CDR2 sequences are WSHSY and SAAADI. The CDR3 is made up of 14 amino acids.

CDR3 sequence (DNA): TGTGCCAGCAGCCAAGGCAGTGGGAGGGGCGATGAGCAGTTCTTC. Protein product: CASSQGSGRGDEQFF. The chain is built from TRBV4-2 and TRBJ2-1; 7 nucleotides line up with TRBD2. The CDR3 is 15 residues long. J gave up 8 bases and V 1 base, and 8 bases lay outside the gene matches. Germline CDR1 and CDR2: LGHNA and YNFKEQ.

This clonotype was seen more than once but under ten times. J is TRBJ2-7 and V is TRBV28; unclear D gene. The CDR3 covers 12 residues. Trimming cost V 4 bases and J 4 bases, with 8 bases left between them. The V gene's germline CDR1 is MDHEN and CDR2 SYDVKM. The chain's CDR3 is CASSSWRYEQYF. The CDR3 region has the DNA TGTGCCAGCAGTTCCTGGCGGTACGAGCAGTACTTC.

This clonotype was seen just once. The chain uses TRBV18 and TRBJ2-2; D possibly corresponds to TRBD2 (6 bases). The CDR3 sequence is 15 residues long. Deletions cut 1 base from V and 3 bases from J, with 9 bases between. Germline CDR1 is KGHSH and CDR2 is LQKENI. The CDR3 region has the DNA TGTGCCAGCTCACCACTAGCGGCCTACACCGGGGAGCTGTTTTTT. As protein: CASSPLAAYTGELFF.

The chain joins TRBV6-5 to TRBJ2-3; 8 bases are a match to TRBD1. Trimming cost V 4 bases and J 12 bases; bases outside gene matches: 6. The CDR3 length is 12 residues. The germline V gene has CDR1 MNHEY and CDR2 SVGAGI. The CDR3 DNA reads TGTGCCAGCAGTTTAGACAGGGGAAGACAGTATTTT. This gives the protein CASSLDRGRQYF.

The CDR3 loop reads CATSREQGAVTEAFF. The CDR3 DNA sequence: TGTGCCACCAGCAGAGAACAGGGGGCGGTCACTGAAGCTTTCTTT. The chain joins TRBV15 to TRBJ1-1; 9 bases are a match to TRBD1. This CDR3 contains 15 residues. Trimming at V came to 0 bases and at J to 4 bases, leaving 3 bases not matched to a gene. Germline V gene lookup returns CDR1 LNHNV and CDR2 YYDKDF (reference sequence).

The chain recombines TRBV12-3 or TRBV12-4 with TRBJ2-7; 8 nucleotides line up with TRBD1. Trimming cost V 3 bases and J 7 bases; bases outside gene matches: 8. CDR3 size: 14 residues. CDR3 DNA: TGTGCCAGCAGTTTGGTCCAGGGGGCTCGGGAGCAGTACTTC. Protein sequence: CASSLVQGAREQYF.

The chain combines TRBV5-1 with TRBJ2-3; possibly TRBD1 for D (6 bases). Germline loops: CDR1 SGHRS, CDR2 YFSETQ. Trimming pared 4 bases from V and 2 bases from J, leaving 14 bases between. The CDR3 covers 15 residues. This CDR3 is CASSRGGTTTDTQYF. In DNA form, the CDR3 reads TGCGCCAGCAGCCGAGGGGGAACCACCACAGATACGCAGTATTTT. The full variable domain, its missing parts supplied by reference TRBV5-1 and TRBJ2-3, is KAGVTQTPRYLIKTRGQQVTLSCSPISGHRSVSWYQQTPGQGLQFLFEYFSETQRNKGNFPGRFSGRQFSNSRSEMNVSTLELGDSALYLCASSRGGTTTDTQYFGPGTRLTVL.

In its sample, this clonotype was seen many times. The CDR3 DNA is TGCAGCCATCTTGAGGGCGATACGCAGTATTTT. This gives the protein CSHLEGDTQYF. The chain combines TRBV29-1 with TRBJ2-3, with a possible D match to TRBD2 (5 bases). Germline CDR1 is SQVTM and CDR2 is ANQGSEA. The V end was cut by 8 bases, the J end by 6 bases, with 12 bases between. The CDR3 runs 11 residues.

This clonotype appeared a few times. The rearrangement uses TRBV29-1 and TRBJ2-5; a possible D gene is TRBD1 (6 bases). Per germline, CDR1 SQVTM and CDR2 ANQGSEA. V was cut by 1 base and J by 3 bases, with 15 bases left in between. The length of the CDR3 is 15 residues. In nucleotides, the CDR3 is TGCAGCGTTGAAGCTACAGGGTATCGGGAAGAGACCCAGTACTTC. Amino acids: CSVEATGYREETQYF.

The chain couples TRBV20-1 to TRBJ2-7; maybe TRBD1 (6 bases). Germline V gives CDR1 DFQATT, CDR2 SNEGSKA (reference sequence). V was shortened by 4 bases and J by 4 bases, with 23 bases between the two germline ends. The CDR3 is made up of 16 amino acids. CDR3 DNA: TGCAGTGCTAACGACAGGACTGGATCGTCCATGTACGAGCAGTACTTC. Amino acids: CSANDRTGSSMYEQYF.

The chain has TRBV9 and TRBJ2-7; D remains ambiguous. The V end lost 0 bases, the J end lost 4 bases, and 17 bases lay between the germline ends. The CDR3 is 16 amino acids. Per germline, CDR1 SGDLS and CDR2 YYNGEE. The CDR3 DNA follows: TGTGCCAGCAGCGTAGCTGAGGCAGAGTCCCGTTACGAGCAGTACTTC. This sequence encodes CASSVAEAESRYEQYF.

This sequence joins TRBV20-1 and TRBJ2-4; 7 bases are shared with TRBD2. The J segment lost 0 bases and the V segment lost 6 bases, leaving 2 bases of the junction unmatched. The CDR3 runs to 13 residues. CDR1 is DFQATT, CDR2 SNEGSKA, per germline (reference sequence). The CDR3 here is CSAGRVAKNIQYF. CDR3 sequence (DNA): TGCAGTGCGGGGAGGGTAGCCAAAAACATTCAGTACTTC.

V is TRBV5-5 and J is TRBJ2-2; TRBD1 is a possible D gene (6 bases). V gave up 2 bases and J gave up 2 bases, with 16 bases separating them. The CDR3 contains 17 residues. The germline gives CDR1 SGHKS, CDR2 YYEKEE (reference sequence). CDR3 region: CASSLHGQSANTGELFF. The CDR3 region has the DNA TGTGCCAGCAGCTTACACGGACAGTCGGCCAACACCGGGGAGCTGTTTTTT.

V gene TRBV6-2 or TRBV6-3 combines with J gene TRBJ2-3, with 8 positions matching TRBD2. Germline V gene sequence: CDR1 MNHEY, CDR2 SVGEGT. This CDR3 region has 16 residues. The V gene end was trimmed by 11 bases and the J gene end by 1 base; junction bases not matched to a gene: 14. Here the CDR3 reads CASGREGHSGTDTQYF. In DNA form, the CDR3 reads TGTGCCTCCGGGAGGGAGGGCCATTCCGGCACAGATACGCAGTATTTT.

The genes are TRBV12-3 or TRBV12-4 and TRBJ2-2; D ambiguous. CDR3 length equals 14 residues. V shed 1 base and J shed 6 bases, with 9 bases lying between them. The CDR3 region has the DNA TGTGCCAGCAGTTTAGACAGCAGGTCCGGGGAGCTGTTTTTT. Amino acid sequence: CASSLDSRSGELFF.

There are a few counts of this clonotype. The chain has TRBV20-1 and TRBJ1-3, with 7 nucleotides matching TRBD1. V gave up 3 bases and J gave up 3 bases; unmatched junction bases: 11. The CDR3 spans 16 residues. CDR1 is DFQATT and CDR2 is SNEGSKA in the germline V gene (reference sequence). The CDR3 nucleotides are TGCAGTGCTAGTGGGACAGCGGCGACTTATGGAAACACCATATATTTT. This codes for CSASGTAATYGNTIYF.

This clonotype was counted only a few times. The rearrangement joins TRBV3-1 to TRBJ2-1; a weak D match, TRBD2 (6 bases). Trimming removed 0 bases from V and 9 bases from J, with 18 bases in between. CDR3 length equals 16 residues. Looked up from germline, CDR1 is LGHDT and CDR2 is YNNKEL (reference sequence). The CDR3 nucleotides read TGTGCCAGCAGCCAAGAGGTCGGAGGGCCGGGCGGTGAGCAGTTCTTC. This encodes CASSQEVGGPGGEQFF.

This clonotype was detected only a few times. This chain uses TRBV10-3 with TRBJ1-6; D remains ambiguous. V was pared by 5 bases and J by 13 bases, with 12 bases between. Germline CDR1 reads ENHRY; CDR2 reads SYGVKD. The CDR3 runs 12 residues. CDR3 sequence (DNA): TGTGCCATCAGTCGGATTGGAGGGCCCCTCCACTTT. Its translation is CAISRIGGPLHF.

The chain employs TRBV7-6 and TRBJ2-7, with D unresolved. The V end was cut by 1 base, the J end by 3 bases, with 10 bases between. Germline CDR1 reads SGHVS; CDR2 reads FNYEAQ. The CDR3 has 14 residues. The CDR3 loop reads CASSLGTDFYEQYF. The DNA of the CDR3 is TGTGCCAGCAGCTTAGGAACCGATTTCTACGAGCAGTACTTC.

This clonotype was seen a few times. The rearrangement links TRBV18 to TRBJ1-2, with D uncertain. Germline CDR1 and CDR2: KGHSH and LQKENI. The CDR3 extends over 15 amino acids. V was pared by 0 bases and J by 7 bases, with 15 bases between. CDR3 nucleotide sequence: TGTGCCAGCTCACCACCGAACGCACTAGCACCTGGCTACACCTTC. Translated: CASSPPNALAPGYTF.

This clonotype was observed a handful of times. The rearrangement uses TRBV27 and TRBJ2-6; 7 positions match TRBD1. The length of the CDR3 is 24 residues. Germline V gene data show CDR1 as MNHEY and CDR2 as SMNVEV (reference sequence). Unmatched junction bases numbered 28, after V lost 5 bases and J lost 0 bases. Written as DNA, the CDR3 is TGTGCCAGCAGTATACGACACAGCCGTATCGGCGCGACAGGGTTCCTCTCTGGGGCCAACGTCCTGACTTTC. Translating gives CASSIRHSRIGATGFLSGANVLTF.